Below are 17 T cell receptor beta chains sequenced from a single sample in a study of beta chain features in type 1 diabetes. TCRB transcripts that were expressed got sequenced, as all of the isolated RNA had been reverse transcribed. Profiling relied on immunoSEQ multiplex PCR, and the TCRdb table lists in-frame clones only, not all of them. Of hundreds of thousands of clones in the sample, about 29% were seen once. The specimen was naive CD4+ T cells from blood. All receptors derive from a man aged 18 to 29 in good health.

This chain connects TRBV7-8 to TRBJ2-7; D perhaps matches TRBD1 (5 bases). The length of the CDR3 is 15 residues. Germline CDR1 reads SGHVS; CDR2 reads FQNEAQ. V lost 0 bases and J 2 bases, leaving 11 bases between the germline ends. CDR3 in amino acids: CASSLALQGPYEQYF. Written as DNA, the CDR3 is TGTGCCAGCAGCTTAGCGCTTCAGGGCCCCTACGAGCAGTACTTC.

The chain joins TRBV30 to TRBJ2-5; D gene unclear. CDR3 length: 13 amino acids. Per the germline V gene, CDR1 is GTSNPN and CDR2 is SVGIG (reference sequence). With 2 bases removed from V and 2 bases from J, the gap between germline ends came to 9 bases. CDR3 DNA sequence: TGTGCCTGGAGTACCGGGTTTCAAGAGACCCAGTACTTC. This codes for CAWSTGFQETQYF.

The rearrangement uses TRBV30 and TRBJ1-4; D gene ambiguous. Germline V gene data show CDR1 as GTSNPN and CDR2 as SVGIG (reference sequence). CDR3 size: 13 residues. Trimming took off 3 bases at V and 6 bases at J, with 11 bases between the two ends. CDR3 nucleotide sequence: TGTGCCTGGAGGTCAGCGATGTATGAAAAACTGTTTTTT. Translation gives CAWRSAMYEKLFF.

This clone was observed a few times. The rearrangement joins TRBV4-1 to TRBJ2-1; D not certain. CDR3 size: 12 residues. The V gene's germline CDR1 is MGHRA and CDR2 YSYEKL. V was clipped by 3 bases and J by 8 bases, with 8 bases between them. The CDR3 sequence is CASSHLFDEQFF. The DNA of the CDR3 is TGCGCCAGCAGCCATCTGTTCGATGAGCAGTTCTTC.

The CDR3 DNA reads TGTGCCATCAGTGATCGAGGGGAGCCGCCCCAGCATTTT. Its translation: CAISDRGEPPQHF. This rearrangement joins TRBV10-3 to TRBJ1-5; D is perhaps TRBD1 (5 bases). Looked up from germline, CDR1 is ENHRY and CDR2 is SYGVKD. CDR3 length: 13 residues. Trimming left V 3 bases short and J 9 bases short, with 12 bases between.

This clone was counted between two and nine times. The chain links TRBV5-1 to TRBJ1-2; 8 positions agree with TRBD1. Trimming at V came to 4 bases and at J to 4 bases, leaving 6 bases not matched to a gene. Germline V lookup: CDR1 SGHRS, CDR2 YFSETQ. This CDR3 has 14 amino acids. The CDR3 loop is CASSTGQGSYGYTF. The CDR3 DNA reads TGCGCCAGCAGCACTGGACAGGGCTCCTATGGCTACACCTTC.

This chain links TRBV10-3 with TRBJ2-1; the D is unclear. Germline-derived CDR1 and CDR2 are ENHRY and SYGVKD. The ends were cut back, 4 bases at V and 5 bases at J, with 12 bases in the middle. The CDR3 spans 14 residues. DNA of the CDR3: TGTGCCATCAGTGGACCCCAGCCCGACAATGAGCAGTTCTTC. The encoded protein is CAISGPQPDNEQFF.

This clone was seen only a few times. This sequence joins TRBV25-1 and TRBJ2-7; 7 bases line up with TRBD1. CDR1 is MGHDK, CDR2 SYGVNS, per germline. This CDR3 is 15 amino acids long. Unmatched junction bases numbered 7, after V lost 3 bases and J lost 2 bases. CDR3 in amino acids: CASSEGRGSTYEQYF. In DNA, the CDR3 is TGTGCCAGCAGTGAGGGCAGGGGGAGTACCTACGAGCAGTACTTC.

The chain links TRBV6-5 to TRBJ2-1, with D unclear. Deletions cut 2 bases from V and 9 bases from J, with 8 bases between. The CDR3 is 12 residues long. Germline V CDR1 and CDR2: MNHEY, SVGAGI. CDR3 sequence: CASSYPDGEQFF. Written as DNA, the CDR3 is TGTGCCAGCAGTTACCCAGATGGTGAGCAGTTCTTC.

The V and J genes are TRBV5-4 and TRBJ2-5; the match to TRBD1 covers 7 bases. CDR3 length equals 14 residues. Per the germline V gene, CDR1 is SGHNT and CDR2 is YYREEE (reference sequence). The V segment lost 1 base and the J segment 5 bases; nucleotides outside the gene matches: 5. In DNA form, the CDR3 reads TGTGCCAGCAGCTTGCGGGACAGTAGTGAGACCCAGTACTTC. This codes for CASSLRDSSETQYF.

CDR3 sequence: CAWSVLGARNTGELFF. CDR3 DNA sequence: TGTGCCTGGAGTGTACTGGGTGCGCGGAACACCGGGGAGCTGTTTTTT. J is TRBJ2-2 and V is TRBV30; D gene uncertain. The CDR3 length is 16 residues. Trimming removed 0 bases at V and 1 base at J, with 12 bases between. CDR1 and CDR2 from the germline V gene are GTSNPN and SVGIG (reference sequence).

The chain links TRBV2 to TRBJ2-2; TRBD1 agrees at 11 bases. Unmatched junction bases numbered 6, after V lost 7 bases and J lost 5 bases. Germline values: CDR1 SNHLY, CDR2 FYNNEI. The CDR3 sequence is 15 residues long. CDR3 nucleotides: TGTGCCAGCACCGGGACAGGGGGTATTACCGGGGAGCTGTTTTTT. Its translation is CASTGTGGITGELFF.

The gene calls are TRBV29-1 and TRBJ2-5; TRBD1 matches at 8 bases. Germline values: CDR1 SQVTM, CDR2 ANQGSEA. Unmatched junction bases numbered 6, after V lost 0 bases and J lost 3 bases. CDR3 size: 15 residues. The CDR3: CSVEDLVTGEETQYF. The CDR3 DNA follows: TGCAGCGTTGAAGATCTTGTGACAGGGGAAGAGACCCAGTACTTC.

The chain combines TRBV9 with TRBJ2-1; 7 bases align to TRBD2. This CDR3 is built from 15 residues. With V trimmed by 5 bases and J by 3 bases, 8 bases remained unmatched. Germline CDR1 reads SGDLS; CDR2 reads YYNGEE. The CDR3 sequence is CASSALGDYYNEQFF. The CDR3 nucleotides are TGTGCCAGCAGTGCTTTGGGGGACTACTACAATGAGCAGTTCTTC.

As DNA, the CDR3 is TGTGCCAGCAGTTTCCCCAGGGGATTCACTGAAGCTTTCTTT. It encodes CASSFPRGFTEAFF. V gene TRBV28 combines with J gene TRBJ1-1, with D possibly being TRBD1 (6 bases). V was shortened by 3 bases and J by 4 bases, with 12 bases between the two germline ends. This CDR3 region has 14 residues. The germline CDR1 and CDR2 sequences are MDHEN and SYDVKM.

The sample holds a few counts of this clone. The chain has TRBV7-8 and TRBJ2-3; possible D gene TRBD1, 5 bases. V was pared by 5 bases and J by 0 bases, with 15 bases between. The CDR3 extends over 16 amino acids. Germline CDR1 SGHVS, CDR2 FQNEAQ. CDR3 DNA: TGTGCCAGCAGCGTAGACAGCCCGACTAGCACAGATACGCAGTATTTT. This encodes CASSVDSPTSTDTQYF.

The CDR3 sequence: CASSLAGILEQYF. DNA of the CDR3: TGTGCCAGCAGCTTAGCGGGAATCCTCGAGCAGTACTTC. V and J are TRBV7-2 and TRBJ2-7; D remains unclear. Trimming pared 0 bases from V and 6 bases from J, leaving 9 bases between. CDR1 and CDR2 from the germline V gene are SGHTA and FQGNSA. The CDR3 spans 13 residues.